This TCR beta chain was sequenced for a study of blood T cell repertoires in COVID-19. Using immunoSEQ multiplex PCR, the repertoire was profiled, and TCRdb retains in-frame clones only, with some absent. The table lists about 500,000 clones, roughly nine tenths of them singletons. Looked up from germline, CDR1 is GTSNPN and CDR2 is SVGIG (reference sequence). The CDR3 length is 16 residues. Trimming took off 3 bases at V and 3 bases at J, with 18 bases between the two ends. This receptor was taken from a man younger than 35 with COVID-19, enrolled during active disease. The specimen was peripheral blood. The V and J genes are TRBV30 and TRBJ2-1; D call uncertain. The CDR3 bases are TGTGCCTGGAGGGCTCCTCTCGCTCGAATCTACAATGAGCAGTTCTTC. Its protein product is CAWRAPLARIYNEQFF.